These 5 T cell receptor beta chains came from one sample sequenced in a study of cytotoxic CD8 clonotypes in ibrutinib-treated CLL. Sequencing was performed with immunoSEQ multiplex PCR; in TCRdb, only in-frame clones are kept and a portion is missing. This repertoire shows approximately 160,000 clones, nearly 90% found once; its top ten account for more than 2.5%. Sample: PBMCs, taken at disease progression, from a patient treated with ibrutinib. These TCRs come from a human donor with chronic lymphocytic leukemia.

The genes are TRBV28 and TRBJ2-1; D may correspond to TRBD1 or TRBD2 (6 bases each). V was clipped by 8 bases and J by 9 bases, with 26 bases between them. Per the germline V gene, CDR1 is MDHEN and CDR2 is SYDVKM. This CDR3 spans 16 amino acids. The CDR3 bases are TGTGCCAGCCATAACATGGGGGGCAACCGGGGAGGTGAGCAGTTCTTC. Translating it yields CASHNMGGNRGGEQFF.

The chain couples TRBV5-1 to TRBJ1-1, with no clear D. V was clipped by 1 base and J by 3 bases, with 13 bases between them. There are 15 residues in the CDR3. The germline gives CDR1 SGHRS, CDR2 YFSETQ. The CDR3 region has the DNA TGCGCCAGCAGCTTGTCCGTCAGCCAACACACTGAAGCTTTCTTT. Amino acids: CASSLSVSQHTEAFF.

This clone was seen once. The rearrangement uses TRBV29-1 and TRBJ1-1, with a weak D call TRBD1 (5 bases). The CDR3 covers 13 residues. The germline V gene encodes CDR1 SQVTM and CDR2 ANQGSEA. The V gene lost 5 bases and the J gene lost 10 bases, with 20 bases spanning the gap. The CDR3 protein is CSVTPPGYSRAFF. CDR3 nucleotides: TGCAGCGTTACCCCTCCAGGGTATTCACGAGCTTTCTTT.

In DNA form, the CDR3 reads TGTGCCAGCACCCCCCCCGGGACAGGGACCACTGAAGCTTTCTTT. Its protein is CASTPPGTGTTEAFF. The chain couples TRBV27 to TRBJ1-1; 9 positions agree with TRBD1. V was pared by 7 bases and J by 4 bases, with 10 bases of the junction left unmatched. The germline gives CDR1 MNHEY, CDR2 SMNVEV (reference sequence). This CDR3 comprises 15 residues.

This chain links TRBV7-9 with TRBJ1-4; tentatively, D is TRBD1 (6 bases). V was shortened by 1 base and J by 6 bases, with 15 bases between the two germline ends. The CDR3 has 16 amino acids. The germline V gene encodes CDR1 SEHNR and CDR2 FQNEAQ (reference sequence). The CDR3 loop reads CASSLVSGARDEKLFF. The CDR3 nucleotides read TGTGCCAGCAGCTTAGTGTCGGGGGCGCGGGATGAAAAACTGTTTTTT. Drawing the rest from reference TRBV7-9 and TRBJ1-4, the complete variable domain is DTGVSQNPRHKITKRGQNVTFRCDPISEHNRLYWYRQTLGQGPEFLTYFQNEAQLEKSRLLSDRFSAERPKGSFSTLEIQRTEQGDSAMYLCASSLVSGARDEKLFFGSGTQLSVL.